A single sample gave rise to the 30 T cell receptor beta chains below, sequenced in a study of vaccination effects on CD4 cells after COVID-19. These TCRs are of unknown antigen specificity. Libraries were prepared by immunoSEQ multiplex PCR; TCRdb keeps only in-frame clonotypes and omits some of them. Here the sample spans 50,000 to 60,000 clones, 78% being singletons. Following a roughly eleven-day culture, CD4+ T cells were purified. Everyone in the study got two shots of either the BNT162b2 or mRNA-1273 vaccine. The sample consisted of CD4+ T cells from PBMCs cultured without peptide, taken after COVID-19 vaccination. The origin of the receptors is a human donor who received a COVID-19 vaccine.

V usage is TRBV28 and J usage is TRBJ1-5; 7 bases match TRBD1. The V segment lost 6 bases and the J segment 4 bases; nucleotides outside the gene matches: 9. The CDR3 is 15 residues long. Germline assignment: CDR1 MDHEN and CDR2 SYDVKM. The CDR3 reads CASRPGDRQNQPQHF. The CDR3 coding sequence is TGTGCCAGCAGGCCCGGGGACAGACAAAATCAGCCCCAGCATTTT.

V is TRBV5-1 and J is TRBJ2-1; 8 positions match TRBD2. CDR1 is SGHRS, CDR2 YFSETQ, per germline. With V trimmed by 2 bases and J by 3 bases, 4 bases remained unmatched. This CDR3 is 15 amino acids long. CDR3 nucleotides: TGCGCCAGCAGCTTAAAAACTAGCGGCTACAATGAGCAGTTCTTC. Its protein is CASSLKTSGYNEQFF.

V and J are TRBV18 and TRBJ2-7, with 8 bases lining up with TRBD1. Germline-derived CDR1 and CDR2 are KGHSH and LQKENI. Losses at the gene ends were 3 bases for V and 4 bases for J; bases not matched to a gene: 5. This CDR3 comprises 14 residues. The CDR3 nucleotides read TGTGCCAGCTCACCCGACAGGGGATCGTACGAGCAGTACTTC. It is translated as CASSPDRGSYEQYF.

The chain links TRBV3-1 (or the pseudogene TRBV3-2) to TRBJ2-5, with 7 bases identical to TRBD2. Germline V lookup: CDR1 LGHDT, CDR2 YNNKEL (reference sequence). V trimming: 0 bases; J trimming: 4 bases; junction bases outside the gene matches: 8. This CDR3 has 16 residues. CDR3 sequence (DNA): TGTGCCAGCAGCCAAGATGGCAGCTGGGGGGGAGAGACCCAGTACTTC. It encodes CASSQDGSWGGETQYF.

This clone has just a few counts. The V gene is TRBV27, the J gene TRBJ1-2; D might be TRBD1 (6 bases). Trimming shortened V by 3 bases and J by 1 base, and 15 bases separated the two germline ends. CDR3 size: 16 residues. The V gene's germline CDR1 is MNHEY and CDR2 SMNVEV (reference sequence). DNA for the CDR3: TGTGCCAGCAGTTTTCGGGGGGGCAGGAGTAACTATGGCTACACCTTC. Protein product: CASSFRGGRSNYGYTF.

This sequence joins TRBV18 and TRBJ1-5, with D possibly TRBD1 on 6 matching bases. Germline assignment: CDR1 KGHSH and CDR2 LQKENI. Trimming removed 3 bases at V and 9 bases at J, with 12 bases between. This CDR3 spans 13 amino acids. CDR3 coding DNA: TGTGCCAGCTCACCGGGGGGCCTTGGGCCCCAGCATTTT. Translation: CASSPGGLGPQHF.

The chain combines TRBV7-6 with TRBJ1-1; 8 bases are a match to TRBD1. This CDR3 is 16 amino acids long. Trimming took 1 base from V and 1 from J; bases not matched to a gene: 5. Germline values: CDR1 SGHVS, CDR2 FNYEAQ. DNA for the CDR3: TGTGCCAGCAGCTTAGACTTGGGGACAGGGAACACTGAAGCTTTCTTT. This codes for CASSLDLGTGNTEAFF.

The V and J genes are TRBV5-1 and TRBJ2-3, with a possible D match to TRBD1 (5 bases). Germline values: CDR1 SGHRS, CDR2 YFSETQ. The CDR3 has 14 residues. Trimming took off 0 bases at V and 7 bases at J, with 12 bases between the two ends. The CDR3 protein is CASSLDPGRNTQYF. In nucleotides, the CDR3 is TGCGCCAGCAGCTTGGATCCAGGGCGGAATACGCAGTATTTT.

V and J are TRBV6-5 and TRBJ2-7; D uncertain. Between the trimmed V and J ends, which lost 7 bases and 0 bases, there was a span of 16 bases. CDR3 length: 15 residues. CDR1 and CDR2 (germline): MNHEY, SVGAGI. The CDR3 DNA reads TGTGCCAGCAAAAGGTCTACTGGCTTCTCCTACGAGCAGTACTTC. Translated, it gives CASKRSTGFSYEQYF.

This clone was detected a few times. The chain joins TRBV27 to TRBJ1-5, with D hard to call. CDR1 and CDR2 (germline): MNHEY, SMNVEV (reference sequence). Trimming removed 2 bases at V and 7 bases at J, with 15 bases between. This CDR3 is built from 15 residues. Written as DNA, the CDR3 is TGTGCCAGCAGTTTAGAAGTCAGATCCGGGCAGCCCCAGCATTTT. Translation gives CASSLEVRSGQPQHF.

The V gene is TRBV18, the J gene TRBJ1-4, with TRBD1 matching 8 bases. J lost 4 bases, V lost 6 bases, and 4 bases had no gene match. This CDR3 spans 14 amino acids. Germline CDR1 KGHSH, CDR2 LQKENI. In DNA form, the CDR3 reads TGTGCCAGCTCGAACAGGGGGAATAATGAAAAACTGTTTTTT. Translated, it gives CASSNRGNNEKLFF.

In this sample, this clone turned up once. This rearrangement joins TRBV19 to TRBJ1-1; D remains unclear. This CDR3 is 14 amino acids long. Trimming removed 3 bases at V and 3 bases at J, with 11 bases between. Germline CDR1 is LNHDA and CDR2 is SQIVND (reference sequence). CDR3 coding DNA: TGTGCCAGTAGTATCGTCGGCCAGGACACTGAAGCTTTCTTT. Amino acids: CASSIVGQDTEAFF.

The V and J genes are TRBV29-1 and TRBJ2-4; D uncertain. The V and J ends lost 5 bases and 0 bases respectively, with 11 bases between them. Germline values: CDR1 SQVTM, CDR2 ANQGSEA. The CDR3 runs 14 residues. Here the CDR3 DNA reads TGCAGCGTTCGGCCCAGCCTAGCCAAAAACATTCAGTACTTC. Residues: CSVRPSLAKNIQYF.

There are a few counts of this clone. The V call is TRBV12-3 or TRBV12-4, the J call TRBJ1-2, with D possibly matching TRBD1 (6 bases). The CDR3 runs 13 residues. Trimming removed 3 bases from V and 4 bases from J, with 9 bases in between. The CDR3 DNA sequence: TGTGCCAGCAGTTTTAGACAGGCCTATGGCTACACCTTC. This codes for CASSFRQAYGYTF.

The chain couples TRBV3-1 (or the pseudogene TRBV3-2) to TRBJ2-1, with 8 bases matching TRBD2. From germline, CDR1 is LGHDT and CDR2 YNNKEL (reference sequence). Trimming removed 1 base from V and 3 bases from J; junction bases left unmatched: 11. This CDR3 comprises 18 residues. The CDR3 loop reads CASSQGWGAGAIYNEQFF. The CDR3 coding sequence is TGTGCCAGCAGCCAAGGATGGGGAGCGGGGGCCATCTACAATGAGCAGTTCTTC.

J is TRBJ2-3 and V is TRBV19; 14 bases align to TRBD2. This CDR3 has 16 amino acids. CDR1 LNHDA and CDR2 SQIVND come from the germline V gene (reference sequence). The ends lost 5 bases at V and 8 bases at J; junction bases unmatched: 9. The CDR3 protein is CASSPPGTSGGGTQYF. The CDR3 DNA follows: TGTGCCAGTAGTCCACCAGGGACTAGCGGGGGTGGTACGCAGTATTTT.

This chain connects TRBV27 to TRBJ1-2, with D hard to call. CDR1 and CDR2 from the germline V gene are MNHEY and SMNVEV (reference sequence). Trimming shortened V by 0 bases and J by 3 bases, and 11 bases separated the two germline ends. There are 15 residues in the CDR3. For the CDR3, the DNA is TGTGCCAGCAGTTTATCGTTAGAAACATACTATGGCTACACCTTC. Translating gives CASSLSLETYYGYTF.

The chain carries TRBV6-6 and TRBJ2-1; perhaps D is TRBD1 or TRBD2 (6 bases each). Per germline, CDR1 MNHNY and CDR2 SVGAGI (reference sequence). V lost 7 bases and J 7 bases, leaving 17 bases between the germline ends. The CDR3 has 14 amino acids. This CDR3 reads CASNQRQGRNEQFF. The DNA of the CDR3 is TGTGCCAGCAACCAGAGGCAGGGGAGGAATGAGCAGTTCTTC.

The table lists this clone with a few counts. The CDR3 sequence: CASSPRGFGNTEAFF. DNA of the CDR3: TGTGCCAGCAGTCCTCGGGGGTTCGGGAACACTGAAGCTTTCTTT. This chain connects TRBV27 to TRBJ1-1, with D perhaps TRBD1 (5 bases). V lost 5 bases, J lost 1 base, and 14 bases lay in between. The CDR3 sequence is 15 residues long. Germline CDR1 and CDR2: MNHEY and SMNVEV (reference sequence).

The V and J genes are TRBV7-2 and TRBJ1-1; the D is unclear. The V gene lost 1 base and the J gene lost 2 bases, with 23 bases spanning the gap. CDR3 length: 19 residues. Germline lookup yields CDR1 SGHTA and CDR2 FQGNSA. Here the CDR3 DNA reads TGTGCCAGCAGCTTAGTAAAGTATAGGGCAGTTAGGAGCAACACTGAAGCTTTCTTT. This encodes CASSLVKYRAVRSNTEAFF.

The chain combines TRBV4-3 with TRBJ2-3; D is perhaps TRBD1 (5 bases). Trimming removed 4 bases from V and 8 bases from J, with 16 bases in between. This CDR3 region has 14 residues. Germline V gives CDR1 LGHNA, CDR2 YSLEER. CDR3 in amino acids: CASSPASSQGTQYF. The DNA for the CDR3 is TGCGCCAGCAGCCCAGCAAGTTCCCAGGGTACGCAGTATTTT.

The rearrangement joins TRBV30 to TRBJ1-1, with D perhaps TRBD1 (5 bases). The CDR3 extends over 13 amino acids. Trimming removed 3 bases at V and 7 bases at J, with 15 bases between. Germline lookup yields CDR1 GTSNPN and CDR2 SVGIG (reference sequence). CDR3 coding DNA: TGTGCCTGGAGAGCCAGGGCGGGGGGTGAAGCTTTCTTT. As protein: CAWRARAGGEAFF.

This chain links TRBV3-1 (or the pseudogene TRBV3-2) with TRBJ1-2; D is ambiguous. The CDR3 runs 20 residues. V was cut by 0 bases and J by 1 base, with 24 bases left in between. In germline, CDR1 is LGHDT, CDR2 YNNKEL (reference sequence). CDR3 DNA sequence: TGTGCCAGCAGCCAAGATAGATGGCAGGCGGGAGTGCCTAGTAACTATGGCTACACCTTC. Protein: CASSQDRWQAGVPSNYGYTF.

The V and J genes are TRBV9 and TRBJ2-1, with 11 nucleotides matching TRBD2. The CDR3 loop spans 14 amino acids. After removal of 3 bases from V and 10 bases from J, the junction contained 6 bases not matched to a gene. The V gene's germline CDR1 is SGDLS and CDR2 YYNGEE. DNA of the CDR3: TGTGCCAGCAGCGGTAGCGGGGGGGCCGGGGAGCAGTTCTTC. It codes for CASSGSGGAGEQFF.

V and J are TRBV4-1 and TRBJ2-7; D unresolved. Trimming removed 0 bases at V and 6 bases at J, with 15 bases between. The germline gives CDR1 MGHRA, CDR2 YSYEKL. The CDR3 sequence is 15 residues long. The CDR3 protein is CASSQDRATAREQYF. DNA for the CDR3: TGCGCCAGCAGCCAAGATAGGGCCACCGCACGCGAGCAGTACTTC.

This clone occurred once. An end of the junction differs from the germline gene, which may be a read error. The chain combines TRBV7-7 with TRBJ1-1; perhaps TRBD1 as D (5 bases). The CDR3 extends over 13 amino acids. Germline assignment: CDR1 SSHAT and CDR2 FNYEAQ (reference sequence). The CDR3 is CASSRDRGTEAFF. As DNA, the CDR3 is TGTGCTAGCAGCCGGGACCGAGGGACCGAAGCTTTCTTT.

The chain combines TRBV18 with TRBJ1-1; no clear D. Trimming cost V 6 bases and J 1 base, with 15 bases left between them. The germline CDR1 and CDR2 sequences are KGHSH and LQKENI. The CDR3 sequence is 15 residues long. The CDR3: CASSPKEGGNTEAFF. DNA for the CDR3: TGTGCCAGCTCTCCCAAGGAGGGTGGGAACACTGAAGCTTTCTTT. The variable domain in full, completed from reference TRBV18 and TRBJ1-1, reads NAGVMQNPRHLVRRRGQEARLRCSPMKGHSHVYWYRQLPEEGLKFMVYLQKENIIDESGMPKERFSAEFPKEGPSILRIQQVVRGDSAAYFCASSPKEGGNTEAFFGQGTRLTVV.

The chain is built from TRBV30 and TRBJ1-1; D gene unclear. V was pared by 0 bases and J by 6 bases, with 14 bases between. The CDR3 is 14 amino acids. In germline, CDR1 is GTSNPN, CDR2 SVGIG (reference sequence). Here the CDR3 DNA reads TGTGCCTGGAGTGTAGGGCCGACGTTACCTGAAGCTTTCTTT. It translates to CAWSVGPTLPEAFF.

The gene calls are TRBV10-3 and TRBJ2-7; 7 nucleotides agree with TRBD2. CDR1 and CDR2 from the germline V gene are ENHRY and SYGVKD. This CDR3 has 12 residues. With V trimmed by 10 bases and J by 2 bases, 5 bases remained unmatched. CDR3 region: CASNGGTYEQYF. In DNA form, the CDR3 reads TGTGCCAGCAACGGGGGGACCTACGAGCAGTACTTC.

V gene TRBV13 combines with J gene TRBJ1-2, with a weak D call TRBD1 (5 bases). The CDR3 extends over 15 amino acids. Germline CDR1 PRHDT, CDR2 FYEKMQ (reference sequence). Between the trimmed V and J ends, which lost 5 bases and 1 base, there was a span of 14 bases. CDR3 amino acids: CASSPFGGNNYGYTF. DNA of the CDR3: TGTGCCAGCAGCCCTTTCGGGGGGAATAACTATGGCTACACCTTC. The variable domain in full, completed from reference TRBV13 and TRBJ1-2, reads AAGVIQSPRHLIKEKRETATLKCYPIPRHDTVYWYQQGPGQDPQFLISFYEKMQSDKGSIPDRFSAQQFSDYHSELNMSSLELGDSALYFCASSPFGGNNYGYTFGSGTRLTVV.